There are many counts of the clone carrying this T cell receptor (beta chain). Its antigen is currently unknown. These data come from a study of human T cells and chemical hapten exposure. Study observations and caveats: Counts of TCRs above 1 in 1000 frequency stayed unchanged with DPC sensitization. Expanded TCRs were compared with controls, and the expanded TCRs formed significantly more large CDR3 similarity clusters.

Original processing notes: Samples held a median of around 100,000 TCRs, range roughly 20,000–750,000. MiXCR was run by TCRdb on the RACE reads, yielding one entry per CDR3 protein. Here the V and J calls rest on TCRdb's processing, not on the authors' analysis. The table has tens of thousands of distinct CDR3 sequences, about 10% seen once. Germline V gene lookup returns CDR1 DFQATT and CDR2 SNEGSKA (reference sequence). V dropped 0 bases and J dropped 10 bases, with 16 bases sitting between them. The CDR3 is made up of 14 amino acids. Time point here: pre-sensitization, week 0. Treatment noted: therapeutic diphenylcyclopropenone sensitization with weekly scalp DPC. Every donor had alopecia and was 18 to 70 years old; all were suitable for DPC.

The chain carries TRBV20-1 and TRBJ2-4, with a possible D match to TRBD2 (5 bases). Sequenced here: whole blood, sampled in connection with sensitization to the hapten diphenylcyclopropenone (DPC). This TCR was sampled from a man in his thirties or forties with alopecia areata. Some clones in this sample may be carry-over from other donors' samples. CDR3 sequence reads: CSARDRISARIQYF. Here the CDR3 DNA reads TGCAGTGCTAGAGATCGGATTAGCGCCCGAATTCAGTACTTC.